This T cell receptor (beta chain) appears in the sequencing data of a study of blood T cell repertoires in COVID-19. Assay used: immunoSEQ multiplex PCR; TCRdb lists only in-frame clones, some missing. The sample records about 150,000 clones, over 75% being singletons. Germline V gene sequence: CDR1 SGHDT, CDR2 YYEEEE. The CDR3 is 15 residues long. Trimming stripped 3 bases from V and 0 bases from J, with 10 bases between. This receptor was identified in a man younger than 35 with COVID-19, enrolled during active disease. The rearrangement links TRBV5-6 to TRBJ2-1; D not resolved. Sequenced input: peripheral blood. The CDR3, as DNA: TGTGCCAGCAGCTCTCTCCTTTCCTCCTACAATGAGCAGTTCTTC. It specifies CASSSLLSSYNEQFF.